What follows are 18 T cell receptor beta chains derived from one specimen sequenced in a study of blood T cell repertoires in COVID-19. Profiling relied on immunoSEQ multiplex PCR, and the TCRdb table lists in-frame clones only, not all of them. The data contain about 380,000 clones, over 75% of them singletons. Sequencing was performed on PBMCs or T cells enriched from blood (not recorded which). Every receptor here comes from a man in his thirties or forties who had recovered from COVID-19.

This chain joins TRBV15 and TRBJ1-1; D is perhaps TRBD1 (5 bases). Germline V gives CDR1 LNHNV, CDR2 YYDKDF (reference sequence). Trimming pared 0 bases from V and 7 bases from J, leaving 12 bases between. The CDR3 extends over 14 amino acids. CDR3 nucleotides: TGTGCCACCAGCAGAGATTTCGGGGGGAGTGAAGCTTTCTTT. Protein product: CATSRDFGGSEAFF.

The chain employs TRBV4-3 and TRBJ1-1; D might be TRBD1 (5 bases). From germline, CDR1 is LGHNA and CDR2 YSLEER. V was cut by 1 base and J by 2 bases, with 8 bases left in between. This CDR3 comprises 14 residues. CDR3 sequence reads: CASSQAGGNTEAFF. The CDR3 region has the DNA TGCGCCAGCAGCCAAGCGGGGGGTAACACTGAAGCTTTCTTT.

V and J are TRBV19 and TRBJ1-1, with D perhaps matching TRBD1 (6 bases). CDR3 length: 14 amino acids. Per germline, CDR1 LNHDA and CDR2 SQIVND (reference sequence). Trimming cost V 6 bases and J 1 base, with 12 bases left between them. The DNA of the CDR3 is TGTGCCAGTAGAAAACAGGGCAGGAACACTGAAGCTTTCTTT. Its translation is CASRKQGRNTEAFF.

The chain joins TRBV10-3 to TRBJ2-2; TRBD2 aligns across 11 bases. This CDR3 is 15 amino acids long. Trimming took 10 bases from V and 8 from J; bases not matched to a gene: 12. Germline values: CDR1 ENHRY, CDR2 SYGVKD. CDR3 sequence (DNA): TGTGCCACAAAGACTAGCGGGGCCCTTGGAGGGGAGCTGTTTTTT. Protein: CATKTSGALGGELFF.

This chain connects TRBV10-3 to TRBJ2-7; weak D call: TRBD2 (5 bases). Germline CDR1 is ENHRY and CDR2 is SYGVKD. The V and J ends lost 0 bases and 3 bases respectively, with 9 bases between them. The CDR3 length is 14 residues. The CDR3 region is CAISESGGFYEQYF. The CDR3 coding sequence is TGTGCCATCAGTGAGTCAGGAGGCTTCTACGAGCAGTACTTC.

The chain has TRBV1 and TRBJ2-4; no check of the table's D call, TRBD1, against the DNA was made. TRBV1 is given as a pseudogene. The length of the CDR3 is 17 residues. The CDR3 region has the DNA TGCACCAGCAGCCAGGGGCCCCGATCGATAGCCAAAAACATTCAGTACTTC. Amino acids: CTSSQGPRSIAKNIQYF.

This chain joins TRBV6-2 or TRBV6-3 and TRBJ1-2; D not resolved. The CDR3 is 12 amino acids. Germline-derived CDR1 and CDR2 are MNHEY and SVGEGT. Trimming cost V 1 base and J 8 bases, with 8 bases left between them. CDR3 amino acids: CASSYFREGYTF. For the CDR3, the DNA is TGTGCCAGCAGTTACTTCCGGGAAGGCTACACCTTC.

This clone occurred a few times. The V call is TRBV2, the J call TRBJ1-6; D uncertain. Germline loops: CDR1 SNHLY, CDR2 FYNNEI. Trimming took off 9 bases at V and 7 bases at J, with 22 bases between the two ends. The CDR3 has 16 residues. The DNA of the CDR3 is TGTGCCAGTCAGAGGAACAAGGAAGGTTTAAATTCACCCCTCCACTTT. It codes for CASQRNKEGLNSPLHF.

This clone was found once. The V call is TRBV29-1, the J call TRBJ1-2, with 8 nucleotides matching TRBD1. J was trimmed by 3 bases and V by 6 bases; bases with no gene match: 6. The CDR3 is 13 residues long. Looked up from germline, CDR1 is SQVTM and CDR2 is ANQGSEA. CDR3 sequence (DNA): TGCAGCGTCGGACAGGGAGGGGACTATGGCTACACCTTC. Its translation is CSVGQGGDYGYTF.

This clone was counted once. Other nucleotide sequences from this sample produce the same CDR3. The J gene is TRBJ1-5, the V gene TRBV6-2 or TRBV6-3; D may be TRBD1 (5 bases). The V gene's germline CDR1 is MNHEY and CDR2 SVGEGT. The CDR3 has 14 amino acids. V dropped 4 bases and J dropped 2 bases, with 9 bases sitting between them. CDR3 in amino acids: CASSLGGGNQPQHF. The CDR3 DNA reads as TGTGCCAGCAGTTTGGGGGGGGGCAATCAGCCCCAGCATTTT.

The chain links TRBV4-1 to TRBJ1-2; TRBD1 is a possible D gene (5 bases). This CDR3 spans 16 amino acids. Germline V gives CDR1 MGHRA, CDR2 YSYEKL. Trimming removed 0 bases at V and 2 bases at J, with 13 bases between. The CDR3 loop reads CASSQESWKGNYGYTF. The CDR3, as DNA: TGCGCCAGCAGCCAAGAGAGCTGGAAGGGGAACTATGGCTACACCTTC.

This clone was detected only a few times. The chain is built from TRBV2 and TRBJ2-1; TRBD1 aligns across 9 bases. Germline CDR1 and CDR2: SNHLY and FYNNEI. The V and J ends lost 8 bases and 7 bases, in that order; junction bases with no gene match: 6. The CDR3 is 13 amino acids. The CDR3 here is CASVRDRVNEQFF. CDR3 bases: TGTGCCAGCGTCAGGGACAGGGTAAATGAGCAGTTCTTC.

V gene TRBV27 combines with J gene TRBJ2-7; 8 bases align to TRBD1. The CDR3 loop spans 15 amino acids. The ends lost 2 bases at V and 3 bases at J; junction bases unmatched: 6. CDR1 and CDR2 from the germline V gene are MNHEY and SMNVEV (reference sequence). As DNA, the CDR3 is TGTGCCAGCAGTTTAATTGGGGACAGGCGCTACGAGCAGTACTTC. Protein sequence: CASSLIGDRRYEQYF.

This chain joins TRBV6-1 and TRBJ1-2; D is possibly TRBD1 (5 bases). V dropped 0 bases and J dropped 6 bases, with 11 bases sitting between them. This CDR3 region has 14 residues. Germline V gene data show CDR1 as MNHNS and CDR2 as SASEGT. CDR3 sequence: CASSEAQGKNGYTF. DNA for the CDR3: TGTGCCAGCAGTGAAGCGCAGGGCAAGAATGGCTACACCTTC.

The chain combines TRBV27 with TRBJ1-4; D may be TRBD1 (5 bases). V was shortened by 7 bases and J by 8 bases, with 11 bases between the two germline ends. Germline V CDR1 and CDR2: MNHEY, SMNVEV (reference sequence). The CDR3 is made up of 12 amino acids. This CDR3 is CASTDSGEKLFF. The CDR3 nucleotides are TGTGCCAGCACCGACAGTGGCGAAAAACTGTTTTTT.

The V call is TRBV4-1, the J call TRBJ1-2; 7 nucleotides agree with TRBD1. From germline, CDR1 is MGHRA and CDR2 YSYEKL. Trimming took 4 bases from V and 14 from J; bases not matched to a gene: 22. CDR3 length: 16 residues. Here the CDR3 DNA reads TGCGCCAGCAGCCGAGCAGGGGGATGGAAAGACACTATTATGACCTTC. It yields the protein CASSRAGGWKDTIMTF.

V is TRBV25-1 and J is TRBJ1-2; 7 positions match TRBD1. CDR1 and CDR2 (germline): MGHDK, SYGVNS. This CDR3 is built from 15 residues. The V segment lost 6 bases and the J segment 7 bases; nucleotides outside the gene matches: 14. The CDR3 bases are TGTGCCAGCAGGGGCAATGAGGGACAGTTCATTGGCTACACCTTC. Protein product: CASRGNEGQFIGYTF.

Written as DNA, the CDR3 is TGTGCCAGCAGCTTAAGACGGACTAGCGGGGAGTCCACAGATACGCAGTATTTT. This gives the protein CASSLRRTSGESTDTQYF. The chain links TRBV11-2 to TRBJ2-3; TRBD2 matches 12 bases. V gave up 2 bases and J gave up 2 bases; unmatched junction bases: 8. The CDR3 contains 18 residues. Looked up from germline, CDR1 is SGHAT and CDR2 is FQNNGV.